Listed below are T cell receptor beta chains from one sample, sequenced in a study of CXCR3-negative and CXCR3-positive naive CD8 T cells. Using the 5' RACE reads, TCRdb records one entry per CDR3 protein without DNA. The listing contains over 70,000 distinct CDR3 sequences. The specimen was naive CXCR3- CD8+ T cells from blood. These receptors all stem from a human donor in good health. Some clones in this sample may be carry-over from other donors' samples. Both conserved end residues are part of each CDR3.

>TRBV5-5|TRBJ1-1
CASSSYSTEAFF
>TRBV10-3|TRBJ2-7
CAISESEGLLSYEQYF
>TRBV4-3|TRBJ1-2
CASSSRTGTGKGYTF
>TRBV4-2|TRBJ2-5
CASSQDGTVQETQYF
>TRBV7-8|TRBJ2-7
CASSLGQGPREQYF
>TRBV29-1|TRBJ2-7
CSVATFTYEQYF
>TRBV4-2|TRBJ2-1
CASSQDLGLAGGLEQFF
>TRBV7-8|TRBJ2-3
CASSSGTGGLYTQYF
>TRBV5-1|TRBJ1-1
CASSTTLGTGVEGTEAFF
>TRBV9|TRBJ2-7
CASSGEEGYEQYF
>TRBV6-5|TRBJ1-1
CASSYRDRAQAFF
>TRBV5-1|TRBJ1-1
CASRDRSTTSAFF
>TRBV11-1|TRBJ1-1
CASSLVARGTEAFF
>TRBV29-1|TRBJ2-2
CSVEDRGDNTGELFF
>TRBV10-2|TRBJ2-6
CASSTTSGANVLTF
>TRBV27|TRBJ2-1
CASSPWGSYNEQFF
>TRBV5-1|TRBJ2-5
CASSYDGAPQETQYF
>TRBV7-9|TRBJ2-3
CASSLVGTDTQYF
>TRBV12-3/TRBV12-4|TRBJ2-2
CASNGQGWSGELFF
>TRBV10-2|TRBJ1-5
CASSLLRENQPQHF